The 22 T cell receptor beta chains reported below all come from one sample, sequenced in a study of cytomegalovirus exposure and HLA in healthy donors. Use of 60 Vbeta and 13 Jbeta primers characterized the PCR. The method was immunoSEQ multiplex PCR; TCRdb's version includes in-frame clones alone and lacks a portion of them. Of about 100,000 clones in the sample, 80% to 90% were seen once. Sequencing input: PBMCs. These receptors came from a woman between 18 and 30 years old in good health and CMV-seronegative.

The CDR3 sequence is CASSLMAGGSYEQYF. CDR3 coding DNA: TGTGCCAGCAGTCTTATGGCGGGAGGGTCCTACGAGCAGTACTTC. The V call is TRBV6-5, the J call TRBJ2-7, with 9 nucleotides matching TRBD2. V shed 5 bases and J 1 base; nucleotides not matched to a gene: 6. Germline CDR1 and CDR2: MNHEY and SVGAGI. The CDR3 covers 15 residues.

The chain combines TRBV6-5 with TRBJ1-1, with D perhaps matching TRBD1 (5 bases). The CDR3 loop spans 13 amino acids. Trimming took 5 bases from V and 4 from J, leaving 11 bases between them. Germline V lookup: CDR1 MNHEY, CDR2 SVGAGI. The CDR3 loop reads CASSKVRGTEAFF. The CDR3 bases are TGTGCCAGCAGTAAAGTTAGGGGCACTGAAGCTTTCTTT.

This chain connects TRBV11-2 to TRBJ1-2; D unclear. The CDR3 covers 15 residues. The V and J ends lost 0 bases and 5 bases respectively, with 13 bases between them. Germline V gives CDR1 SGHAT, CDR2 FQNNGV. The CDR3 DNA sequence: TGTGCCAGCAGCTTAGATCCCGCGGGAGGTTATGGCTACACCTTC. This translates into CASSLDPAGGYGYTF. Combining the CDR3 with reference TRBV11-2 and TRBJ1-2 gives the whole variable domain EAGVAQSPRYKIIEKRQSVAFWCNPISGHATLYWYQQILGQGPKLLIQFQNNGVVDDSQLPKDRFSAERLKGVDSTLKIQPAKLEDSAVYLCASSLDPAGGYGYTFGSGTRLTVV.

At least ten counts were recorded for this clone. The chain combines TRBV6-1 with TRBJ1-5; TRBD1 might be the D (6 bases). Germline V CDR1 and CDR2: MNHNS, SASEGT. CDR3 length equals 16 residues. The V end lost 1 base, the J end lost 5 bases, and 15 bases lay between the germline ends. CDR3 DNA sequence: TGTGCCAGCAGTGAAGAAGGCGGACAGCCCTATCAGCCCCAGCATTTT. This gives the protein CASSEEGGQPYQPQHF.

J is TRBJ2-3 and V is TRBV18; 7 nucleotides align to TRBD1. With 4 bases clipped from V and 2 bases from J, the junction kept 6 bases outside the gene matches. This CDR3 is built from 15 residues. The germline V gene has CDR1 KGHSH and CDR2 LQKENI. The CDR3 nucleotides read TGTGCCAGCTCACGGACAGGCGACCCCACAGATACGCAGTATTTT. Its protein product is CASSRTGDPTDTQYF.

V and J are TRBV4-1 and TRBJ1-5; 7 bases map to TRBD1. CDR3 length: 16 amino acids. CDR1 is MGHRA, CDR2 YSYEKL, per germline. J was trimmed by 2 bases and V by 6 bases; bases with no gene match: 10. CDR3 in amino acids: CASSPQGGMGNQPQHF. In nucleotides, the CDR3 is TGCGCCAGCAGTCCCCAGGGGGGAATGGGCAATCAGCCCCAGCATTTT.

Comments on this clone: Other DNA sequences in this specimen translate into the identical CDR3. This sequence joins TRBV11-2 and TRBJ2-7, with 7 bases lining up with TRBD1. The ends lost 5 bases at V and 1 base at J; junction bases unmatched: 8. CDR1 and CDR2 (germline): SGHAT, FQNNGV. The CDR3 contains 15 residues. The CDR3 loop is CASSLGPGQSYEQYF. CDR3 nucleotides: TGTGCCAGCAGCCTAGGACCGGGACAGTCCTACGAGCAGTACTTC.

CDR3 in DNA: TGTGCCAGCAGTTTTGGTGGGACTAGCGGGGGAAATGAGCAGTTCTTC. This translates into CASSFGGTSGGNEQFF. The chain has TRBV28 and TRBJ2-1; 14 bases fit TRBD2. Germline CDR1 and CDR2: MDHEN and SYDVKM. This CDR3 has 16 residues. V was pared by 3 bases and J by 7 bases, with 5 bases of the junction left unmatched.

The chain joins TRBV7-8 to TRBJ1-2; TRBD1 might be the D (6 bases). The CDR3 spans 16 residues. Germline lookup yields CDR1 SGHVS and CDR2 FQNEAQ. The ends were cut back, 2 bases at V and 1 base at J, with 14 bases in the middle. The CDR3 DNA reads TGTGCCAGCAGCTTACTAGGGGGGGCGGGTAACTATGGCTACACCTTC. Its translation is CASSLLGGAGNYGYTF.

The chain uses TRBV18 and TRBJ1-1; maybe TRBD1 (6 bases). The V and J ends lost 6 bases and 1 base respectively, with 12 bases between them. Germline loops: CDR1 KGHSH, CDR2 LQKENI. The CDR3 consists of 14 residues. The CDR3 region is CASSPGGPNTEAFF. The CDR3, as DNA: TGTGCCAGCTCGCCGGGGGGGCCGAACACTGAAGCTTTCTTT.

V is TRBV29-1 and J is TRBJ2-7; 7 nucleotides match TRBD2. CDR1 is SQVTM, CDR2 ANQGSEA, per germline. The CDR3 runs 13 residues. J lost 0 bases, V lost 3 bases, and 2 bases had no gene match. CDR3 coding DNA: TGCAGCGTTGACGGCGGGAGCTCCTACGAGCAGTACTTC. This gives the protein CSVDGGSSYEQYF.

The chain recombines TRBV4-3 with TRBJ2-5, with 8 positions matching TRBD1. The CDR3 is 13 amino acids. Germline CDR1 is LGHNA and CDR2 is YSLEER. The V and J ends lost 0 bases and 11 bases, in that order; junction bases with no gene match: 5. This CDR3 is CASSQDLDREQYF. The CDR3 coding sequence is TGCGCCAGCAGCCAAGACCTGGACAGGGAGCAGTACTTC.

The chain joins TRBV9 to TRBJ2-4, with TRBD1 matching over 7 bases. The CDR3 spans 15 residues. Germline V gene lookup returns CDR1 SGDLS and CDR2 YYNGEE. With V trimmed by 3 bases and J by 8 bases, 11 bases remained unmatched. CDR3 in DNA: TGTGCCAGCAGCGACCCTCTGACAGGGTTGGACATTCAGTACTTC. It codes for CASSDPLTGLDIQYF.

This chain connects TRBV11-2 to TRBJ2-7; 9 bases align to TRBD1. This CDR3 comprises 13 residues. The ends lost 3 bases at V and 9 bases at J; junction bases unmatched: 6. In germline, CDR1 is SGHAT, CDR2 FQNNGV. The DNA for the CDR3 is TGTGCCAGCAGCTTGGGACAGGGTTTCGCGCAGTACTTC. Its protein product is CASSLGQGFAQYF.

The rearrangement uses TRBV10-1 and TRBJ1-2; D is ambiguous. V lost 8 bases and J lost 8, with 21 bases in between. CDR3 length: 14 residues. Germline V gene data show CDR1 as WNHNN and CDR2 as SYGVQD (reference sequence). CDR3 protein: CASVGRPGSGGYTF. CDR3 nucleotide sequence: TGCGCCAGCGTTGGAAGACCGGGCAGCGGGGGCTACACCTTC.

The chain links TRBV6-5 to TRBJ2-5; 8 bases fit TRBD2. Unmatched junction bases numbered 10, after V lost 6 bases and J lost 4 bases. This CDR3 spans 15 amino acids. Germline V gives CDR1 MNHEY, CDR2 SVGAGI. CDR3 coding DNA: TGTGCCAGCAGCTCAAGACTAGCGAGGGGAGAGACCCAGTACTTC. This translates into CASSSRLARGETQYF.

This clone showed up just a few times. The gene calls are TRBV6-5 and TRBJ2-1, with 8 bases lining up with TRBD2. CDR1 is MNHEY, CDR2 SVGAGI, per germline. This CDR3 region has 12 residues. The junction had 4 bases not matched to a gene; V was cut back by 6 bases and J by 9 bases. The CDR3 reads CASSLAGGEQFF. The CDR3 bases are TGTGCCAGCAGCCTAGCGGGTGGTGAGCAGTTCTTC.

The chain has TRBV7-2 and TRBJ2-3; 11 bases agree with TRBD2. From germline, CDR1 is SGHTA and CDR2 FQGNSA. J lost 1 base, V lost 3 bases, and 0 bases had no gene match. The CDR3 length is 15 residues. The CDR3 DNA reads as TGTGCCAGCAGCTTGACTAGCGGGGGCACAGATACGCAGTATTTT. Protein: CASSLTSGGTDTQYF.

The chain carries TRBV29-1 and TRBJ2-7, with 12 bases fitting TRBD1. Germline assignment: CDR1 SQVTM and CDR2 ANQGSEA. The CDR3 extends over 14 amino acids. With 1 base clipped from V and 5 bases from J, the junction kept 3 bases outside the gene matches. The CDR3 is CSVEGDRGPHEQYF. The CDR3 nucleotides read TGCAGCGTTGAAGGGGACAGGGGGCCCCACGAGCAGTACTTC.

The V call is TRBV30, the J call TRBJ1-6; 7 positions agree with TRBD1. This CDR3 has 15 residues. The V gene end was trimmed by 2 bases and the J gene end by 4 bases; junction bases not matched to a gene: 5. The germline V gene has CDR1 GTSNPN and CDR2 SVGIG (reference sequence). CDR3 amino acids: CAWSWSGQYNSPLHF. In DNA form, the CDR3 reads TGTGCCTGGAGTTGGTCGGGACAGTATAATTCACCCCTCCACTTT.

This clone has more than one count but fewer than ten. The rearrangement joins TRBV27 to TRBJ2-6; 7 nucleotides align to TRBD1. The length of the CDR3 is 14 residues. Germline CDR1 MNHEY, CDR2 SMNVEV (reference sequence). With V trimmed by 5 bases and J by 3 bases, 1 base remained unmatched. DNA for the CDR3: TGTGCCAGCAGTGCAGGGGGTGGGGCCAACGTCCTGACTTTC. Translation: CASSAGGGANVLTF.

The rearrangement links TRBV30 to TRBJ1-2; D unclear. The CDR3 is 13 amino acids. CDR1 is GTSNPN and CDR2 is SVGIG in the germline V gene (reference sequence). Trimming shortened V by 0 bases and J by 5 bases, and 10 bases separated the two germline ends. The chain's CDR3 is CAWSVGHLYGYTF. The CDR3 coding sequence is TGTGCCTGGAGTGTGGGCCACCTTTATGGCTACACCTTC.